Shown below are 11 T cell receptor beta chains from a single sample sequenced in a study of molecular identifiers for immune sequencing clone quantification. One entry per CDR3 protein results from TCRdb running MiXCR on the PCR reads. Of about 630,000 distinct CDR3 sequences listed, roughly 27% are singletons. Input material: naive CD8+ T cells from blood, with Jurkat cell RNA spiked in. Indicated subset: FACS-sorted CD8+CD4-CCR7+CD45RA+ naive T cells. These receptors were taken from a human donor in good health. Some libraries in this study had Jurkat cell RNA spiked in.

The chain carries TRBV27 and TRBJ2-7; D possibly matches TRBD1 or TRBD2 (5 bases each). There are 12 residues in the CDR3. V was pared by 8 bases and J by 9 bases, with 17 bases between. Germline CDR1 MNHEY, CDR2 SMNVEV (reference sequence). The CDR3 sequence: CASGLRGHGQYF. Written as DNA, the CDR3 is TGTGCCAGCGGGTTACGGGGCCACGGGCAGTACTTC.

The V gene is TRBV5-1, the J gene TRBJ2-7, with D perhaps TRBD1 (5 bases). Trimming removed 4 bases at V and 5 bases at J, with 19 bases between. Germline V gene lookup returns CDR1 SGHRS and CDR2 YFSETQ. CDR3 size: 15 residues. The CDR3 is CASSPDMGLTHEQYF. CDR3 coding DNA: TGCGCCAGCAGCCCTGACATGGGGCTGACCCACGAGCAGTACTTC.

In regard to this clonotype: Possible read error: a much larger clone is one base away. The CDR3 does not end in the conserved phenylalanine or tryptophan, so this is likely a read error. This sequence joins TRBV29-1 and TRBJ2-5; D remains unclear. The V end was cut by 3 bases, the J end by 4 bases, with 15 bases between. Germline loops: CDR1 SQVTM, CDR2 ANQGSEA. The CDR3 is made up of 14 amino acids. CDR3 coding DNA: TGCAGCGTTGATCCCCAGGCAGTAGGAGAGACCCAGTACCTC. This codes for CSVDPQAVGETQYL.

This clonotype was found many times. J is TRBJ1-5 and V is TRBV27; D gene unclear. The CDR3 runs 14 residues. Germline V lookup: CDR1 MNHEY, CDR2 SMNVEV (reference sequence). With 5 bases removed from V and 5 bases from J, the gap between germline ends came to 13 bases. The CDR3 here is CASSLRSTDQPQHF. The CDR3 nucleotides read TGTGCCAGCAGTCTACGTTCCACGGATCAGCCCCAGCATTTT.

This clonotype was seen repeatedly, ten times or more. V is TRBV6-6 and J is TRBJ1-5; D possibly corresponds to TRBD1 (6 bases). Trimming took off 7 bases at V and 0 bases at J, with 13 bases between the two ends. The CDR3 covers 15 residues. Germline assignment: CDR1 MNHNY and CDR2 SVGAGI (reference sequence). CDR3 sequence reads: CASKTGDYSNQPQHF. DNA for the CDR3: TGTGCCAGCAAGACAGGTGACTATAGCAATCAGCCCCAGCATTTT.

In this sample, this clonotype turned up many times. This chain uses TRBV29-1 with TRBJ2-7, with 8 positions matching TRBD2. CDR3 length: 14 residues. V dropped 7 bases and J dropped 2; count of bases not matched to a gene: 10. Germline assignment: CDR1 SQVTM and CDR2 ANQGSEA. In nucleotides, the CDR3 is TGCAGCGCCGACCTTAGCGGGGATACCTACGAGCAGTACTTC. Translating gives CSADLSGDTYEQYF.

This clonotype was observed a handful of times. This rearrangement joins TRBV12-3 or TRBV12-4 to TRBJ2-2; TRBD2 aligns across 9 bases. With V trimmed by 3 bases and J by 4 bases, 15 bases remained unmatched. There are 19 residues in the CDR3. The CDR3: CASSLFLAGLGGSTGELFF. CDR3 DNA: TGTGCCAGCAGTTTGTTCCTAGCGGGGCTGGGTGGTAGCACCGGGGAGCTGTTTTTT.

To note about this clonotype: This could be a read error, since a much larger clone is one nucleotide away. The chain joins TRBV7-9 to TRBJ1-3; no clear D. Looked up from germline, CDR1 is SEHNR and CDR2 is FQNEAQ (reference sequence). The CDR3 is 15 amino acids. The DNA for the CDR3 is TGTGCCAGGAGCTCTCTCGGCGGCTCTGGAAACACCATATATTTT. Amino acid sequence: CARSSLGGSGNTIYF.

This clonotype was detected only a few times. This sequence joins TRBV27 and TRBJ2-3; 9 positions match TRBD2. This CDR3 comprises 16 residues. Germline-derived CDR1 and CDR2 are MNHEY and SMNVEV (reference sequence). V gave up 3 bases and J gave up 4 bases; unmatched junction bases: 8. The CDR3 region has the DNA TGTGCCAGCAGTTTCCGACTAGCGGTTGGCGCAGATACGCAGTATTTT. As protein: CASSFRLAVGADTQYF.

With respect to this clonotype: This may be a read error: a much more frequent sequence differs by one nucleotide. CDR3 loop: CASSHDTGTGRQEQYF. CDR3 in DNA: TGCGCCAGCAGCCACGACACCGGGACAGGAAGGCAGGAGCAGTACTTC. The chain combines TRBV4-3 with TRBJ2-7; 8 bases match TRBD1. The CDR3 consists of 16 residues. Looked up from germline, CDR1 is LGHNA and CDR2 is YSLEER. J gave up 7 bases and V 3 bases, and 14 bases lay outside the gene matches.

This clonotype appeared once. This chain connects TRBV13 to TRBJ1-2; D not resolved. V was pared by 5 bases and J by 2 bases, with 30 bases between. The CDR3 is 20 amino acids. Per the germline V gene, CDR1 is PRHDT and CDR2 is FYEKMQ (reference sequence). DNA for the CDR3: TGTGCCAGCAGCCATGGATCACTCGTCGGGTCTTTCCCACCCAACTATGGCTACACCTTC. Its translation: CASSHGSLVGSFPPNYGYTF.